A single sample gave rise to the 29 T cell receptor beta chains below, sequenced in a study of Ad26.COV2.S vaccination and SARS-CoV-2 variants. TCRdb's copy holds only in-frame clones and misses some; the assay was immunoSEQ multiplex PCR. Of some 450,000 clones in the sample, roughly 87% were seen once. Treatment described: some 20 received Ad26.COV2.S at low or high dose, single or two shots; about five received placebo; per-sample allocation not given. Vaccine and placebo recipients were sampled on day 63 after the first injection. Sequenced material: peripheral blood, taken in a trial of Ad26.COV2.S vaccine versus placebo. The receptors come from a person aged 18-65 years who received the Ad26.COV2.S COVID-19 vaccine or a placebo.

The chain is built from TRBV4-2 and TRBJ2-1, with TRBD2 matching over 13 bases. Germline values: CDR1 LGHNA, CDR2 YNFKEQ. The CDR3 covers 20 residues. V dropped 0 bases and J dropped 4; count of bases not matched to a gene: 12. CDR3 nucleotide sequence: TGTGCCAGCAGCCAAGATCCGGGACTAGCGGGACCGGGGACTTACAATGAGCAGTTCTTC. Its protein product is CASSQDPGLAGPGTYNEQFF.

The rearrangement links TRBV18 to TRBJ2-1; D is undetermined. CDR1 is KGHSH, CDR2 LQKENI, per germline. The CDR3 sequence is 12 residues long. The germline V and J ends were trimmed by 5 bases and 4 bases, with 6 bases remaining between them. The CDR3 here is CASSSRYNEQFF. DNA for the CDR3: TGTGCCAGCTCATCACGATACAATGAGCAGTTCTTC.

CDR3 nucleotides: TGTGCCAGCAGCCAAGATATCAGGGGGAGAAACTATGGCTACACCTTC. Translation gives CASSQDIRGRNYGYTF. V gene TRBV3-1 (or the pseudogene TRBV3-2) combines with J gene TRBJ1-2, with 7 bases matching TRBD1. Germline V gene data show CDR1 as LGHDT and CDR2 as YNNKEL (reference sequence). With V trimmed by 0 bases and J by 2 bases, 6 bases remained unmatched. The CDR3 extends over 16 amino acids.

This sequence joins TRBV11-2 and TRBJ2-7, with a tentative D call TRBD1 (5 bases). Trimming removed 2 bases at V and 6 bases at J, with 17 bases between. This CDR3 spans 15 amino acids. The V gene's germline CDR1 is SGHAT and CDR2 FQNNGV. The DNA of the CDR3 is TGTGCCAGCAGCTTAAGGGCGCAGGGTCTTCGCGAGCAGTACTTC. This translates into CASSLRAQGLREQYF.

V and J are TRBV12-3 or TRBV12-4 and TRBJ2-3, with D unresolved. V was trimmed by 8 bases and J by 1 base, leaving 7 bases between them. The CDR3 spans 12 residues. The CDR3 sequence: CASEARTDTQYF. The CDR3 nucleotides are TGTGCCAGCGAGGCCCGCACAGATACGCAGTATTTT.

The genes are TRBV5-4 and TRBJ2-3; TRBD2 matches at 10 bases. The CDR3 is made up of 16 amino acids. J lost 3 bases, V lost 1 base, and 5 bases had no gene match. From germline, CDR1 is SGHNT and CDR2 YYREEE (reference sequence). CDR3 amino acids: CASSLPLAGVTDTQYF. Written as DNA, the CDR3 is TGTGCCAGCAGCTTGCCCCTAGCGGGAGTAACAGATACGCAGTATTTT.

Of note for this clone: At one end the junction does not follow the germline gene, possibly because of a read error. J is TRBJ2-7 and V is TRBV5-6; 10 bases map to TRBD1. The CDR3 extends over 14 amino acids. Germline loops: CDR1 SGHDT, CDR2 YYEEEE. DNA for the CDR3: TGTGCCAGCACCTTGACAGGGGGCCCTTATGAGCAGTACTTC. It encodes CASTLTGGPYEQYF. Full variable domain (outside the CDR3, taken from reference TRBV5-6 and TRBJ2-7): DAGVTQSPTHLIKTRGQQVTLRCSPKSGHDTVSWYQQALGQGPQFIFQYYEEEERQRGNFPDRFSGHQFPNYSSELNVNALLLGDSALYLCASTLTGGPYEQYFGPGTRLTVT.

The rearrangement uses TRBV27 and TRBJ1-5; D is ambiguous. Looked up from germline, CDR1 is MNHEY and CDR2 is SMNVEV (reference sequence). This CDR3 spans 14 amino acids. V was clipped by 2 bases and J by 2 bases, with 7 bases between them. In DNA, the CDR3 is TGTGCCAGCAGTTTAAGGAATGGCAATCAGCCCCAGCATTTT. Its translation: CASSLRNGNQPQHF.

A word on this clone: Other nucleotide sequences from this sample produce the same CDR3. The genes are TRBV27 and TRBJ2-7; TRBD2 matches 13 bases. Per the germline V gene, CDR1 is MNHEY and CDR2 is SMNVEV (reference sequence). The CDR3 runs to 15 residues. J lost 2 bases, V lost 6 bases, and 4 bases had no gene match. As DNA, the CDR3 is TGTGCCAGCAGGGGAGGGACTAGCGGGACCTACGAGCAGTACTTC. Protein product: CASRGGTSGTYEQYF.

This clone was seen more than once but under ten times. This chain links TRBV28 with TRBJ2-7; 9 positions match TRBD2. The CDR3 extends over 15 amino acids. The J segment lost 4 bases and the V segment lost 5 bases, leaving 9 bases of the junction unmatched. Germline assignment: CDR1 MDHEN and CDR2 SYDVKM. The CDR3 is CASSPVGLAGYEQYF. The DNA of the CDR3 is TGTGCCAGCAGTCCGGTGGGGCTAGCGGGGTACGAGCAGTACTTC.

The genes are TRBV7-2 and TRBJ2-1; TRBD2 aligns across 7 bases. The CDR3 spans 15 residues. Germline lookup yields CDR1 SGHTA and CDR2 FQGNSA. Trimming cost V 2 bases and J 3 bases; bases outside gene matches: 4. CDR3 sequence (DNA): TGTGCCAGCAGCTTATCTAGCGGACACTACAATGAGCAGTTCTTC. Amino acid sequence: CASSLSSGHYNEQFF.

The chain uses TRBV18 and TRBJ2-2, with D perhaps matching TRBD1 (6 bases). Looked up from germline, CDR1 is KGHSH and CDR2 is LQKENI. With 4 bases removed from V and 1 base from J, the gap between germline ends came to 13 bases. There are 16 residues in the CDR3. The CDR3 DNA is TGTGCCAGCTCACTTCGGACGGGACAGAACACCGGGGAGCTGTTTTTT. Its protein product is CASSLRTGQNTGELFF. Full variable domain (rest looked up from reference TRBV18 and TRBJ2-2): NAGVMQNPRHLVRRRGQEARLRCSPMKGHSHVYWYRQLPEEGLKFMVYLQKENIIDESGMPKERFSAEFPKEGPSILRIQQVVRGDSAAYFCASSLRTGQNTGELFFGEGSRLTVL.

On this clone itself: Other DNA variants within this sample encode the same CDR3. CDR3 bases: TGCGCCAGCAGCTCCGGGACAGGGGCCTACGAGCAGTACTTC. Amino acids: CASSSGTGAYEQYF. The V gene is TRBV5-1, the J gene TRBJ2-7, with 10 bases fitting TRBD1. Germline V gene data show CDR1 as SGHRS and CDR2 as YFSETQ. V trimming: 3 bases; J trimming: 2 bases; junction bases outside the gene matches: 2. This CDR3 comprises 14 residues.

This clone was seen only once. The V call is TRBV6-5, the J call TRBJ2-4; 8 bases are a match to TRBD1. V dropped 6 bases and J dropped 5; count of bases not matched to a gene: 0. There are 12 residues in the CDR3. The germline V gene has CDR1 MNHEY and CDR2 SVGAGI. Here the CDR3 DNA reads TGTGCCAGCAGGACAGGGGAAAACATTCAGTACTTC. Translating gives CASRTGENIQYF.

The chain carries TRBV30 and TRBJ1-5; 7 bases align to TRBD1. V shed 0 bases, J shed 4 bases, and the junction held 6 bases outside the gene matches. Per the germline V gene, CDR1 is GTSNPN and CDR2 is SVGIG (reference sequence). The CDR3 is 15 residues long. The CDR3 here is CAWSVIGGINQPQHF. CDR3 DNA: TGTGCCTGGAGTGTAATAGGGGGCATAAATCAGCCCCAGCATTTT.

The CDR3 loop is CASRLAPFGQMYQETQYF. Written as DNA, the CDR3 is TGTGCCAGTAGATTGGCTCCCTTTGGACAGATGTACCAAGAGACCCAGTACTTC. The chain links TRBV19 to TRBJ2-5; a weak D match, TRBD1 (6 bases). The germline V gene encodes CDR1 LNHDA and CDR2 SQIVND (reference sequence). This CDR3 contains 18 residues. The V and J ends lost 6 bases and 0 bases respectively, with 23 bases between them.

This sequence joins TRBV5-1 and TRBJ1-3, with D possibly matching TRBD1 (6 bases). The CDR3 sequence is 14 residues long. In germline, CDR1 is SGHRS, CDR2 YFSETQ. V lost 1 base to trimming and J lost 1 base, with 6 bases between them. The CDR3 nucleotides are TGCGCCAGCAGCTTGAGGGGGTCTGGAAACACCATATATTTT. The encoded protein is CASSLRGSGNTIYF.

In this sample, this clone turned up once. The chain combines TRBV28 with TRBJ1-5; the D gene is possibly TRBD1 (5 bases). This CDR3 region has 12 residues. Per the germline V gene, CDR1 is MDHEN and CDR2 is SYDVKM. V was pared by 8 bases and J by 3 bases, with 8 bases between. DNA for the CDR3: TGTGCCAGCCGACAGTTCAATCAGCCCCAGCATTTT. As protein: CASRQFNQPQHF. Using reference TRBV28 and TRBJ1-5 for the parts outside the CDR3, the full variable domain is DVKVTQSSRYLVKRTGEKVFLECVQDMDHENMFWYRQDPGLGLRLIYFSYDVKMKEKGDIPEGYSVSREKKERFSLILESASTNQTSMYLCASRQFNQPQHFGDGTRLSIL.

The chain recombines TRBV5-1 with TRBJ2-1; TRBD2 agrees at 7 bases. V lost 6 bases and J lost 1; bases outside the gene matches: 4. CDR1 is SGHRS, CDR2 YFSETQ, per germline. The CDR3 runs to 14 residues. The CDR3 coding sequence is TGCGCCAGCAAGTCGGGGGGTTCCTACAATGAGCAGTTCTTC. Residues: CASKSGGSYNEQFF.

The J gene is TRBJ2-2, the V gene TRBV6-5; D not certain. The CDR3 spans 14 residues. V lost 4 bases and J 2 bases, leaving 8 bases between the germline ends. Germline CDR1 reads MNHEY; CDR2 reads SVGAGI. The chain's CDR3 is CASSLMSNTGELFF. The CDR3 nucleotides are TGTGCCAGCAGTTTGATGTCCAACACCGGGGAGCTGTTTTTT.

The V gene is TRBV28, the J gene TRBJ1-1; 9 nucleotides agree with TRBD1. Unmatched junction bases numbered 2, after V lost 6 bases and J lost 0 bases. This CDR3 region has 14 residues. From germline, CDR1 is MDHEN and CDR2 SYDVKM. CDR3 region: CASRTGGLNTEAFF. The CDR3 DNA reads TGTGCCAGCAGAACAGGGGGCCTGAACACTGAAGCTTTCTTT.

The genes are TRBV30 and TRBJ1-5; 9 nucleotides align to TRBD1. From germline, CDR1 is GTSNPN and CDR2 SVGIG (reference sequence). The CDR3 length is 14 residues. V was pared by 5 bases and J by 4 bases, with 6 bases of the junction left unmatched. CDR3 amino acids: CAWSPGQGNQPQHF. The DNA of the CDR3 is TGTGCCTGGTCCCCGGGACAGGGAAATCAGCCCCAGCATTTT.

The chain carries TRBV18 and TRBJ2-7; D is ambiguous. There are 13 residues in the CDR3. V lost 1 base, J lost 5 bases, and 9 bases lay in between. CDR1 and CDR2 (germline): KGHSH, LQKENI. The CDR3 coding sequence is TGTGCCAGCTCACCACGGTATGACGACGAGCAGTACTTC. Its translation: CASSPRYDDEQYF. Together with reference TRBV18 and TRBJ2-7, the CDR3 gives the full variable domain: NAGVMQNPRHLVRRRGQEARLRCSPMKGHSHVYWYRQLPEEGLKFMVYLQKENIIDESGMPKERFSAEFPKEGPSILRIQQVVRGDSAAYFCASSPRYDDEQYFGPGTRLTVT.

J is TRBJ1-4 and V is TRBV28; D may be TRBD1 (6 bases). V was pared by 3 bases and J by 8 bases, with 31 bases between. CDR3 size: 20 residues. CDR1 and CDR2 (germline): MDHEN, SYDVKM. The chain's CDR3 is CASSLGVGTGRFASREKLFF. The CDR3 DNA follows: TGTGCCAGCAGTTTGGGGGTCGGAACAGGGAGGTTTGCGTCGCGAGAAAAACTGTTTTTT.

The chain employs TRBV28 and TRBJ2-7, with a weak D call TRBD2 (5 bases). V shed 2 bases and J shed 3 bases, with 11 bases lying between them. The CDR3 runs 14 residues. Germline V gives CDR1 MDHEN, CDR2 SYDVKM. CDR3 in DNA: TGTGCCAGCAGTTTAGTGGGAGAACTCTACGAGCAGTACTTC. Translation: CASSLVGELYEQYF.

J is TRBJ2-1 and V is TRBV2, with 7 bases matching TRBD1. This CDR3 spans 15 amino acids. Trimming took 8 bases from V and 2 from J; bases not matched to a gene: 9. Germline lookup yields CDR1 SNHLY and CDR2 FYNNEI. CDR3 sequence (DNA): TGTGCCAGCTCTCAGGGGGTAGCGACCTACAATGAGCAGTTCTTC. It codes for CASSQGVATYNEQFF.

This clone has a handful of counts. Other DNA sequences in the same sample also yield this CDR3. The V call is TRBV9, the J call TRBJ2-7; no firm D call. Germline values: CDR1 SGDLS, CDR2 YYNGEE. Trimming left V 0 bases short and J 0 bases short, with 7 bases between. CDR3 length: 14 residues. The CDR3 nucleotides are TGTGCCAGCAGCGTAGCGGCGACCTCCTACGAGCAGTACTTC. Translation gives CASSVAATSYEQYF. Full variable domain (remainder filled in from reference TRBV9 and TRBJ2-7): DSGVTQTPKHLITATGQRVTLRCSPRSGDLSVYWYQQSLDQGLQFLIQYYNGEERAKGNILERFSAQQFPDLHSELNLSSLELGDSALYFCASSVAATSYEQYFGPGTRLTVT.

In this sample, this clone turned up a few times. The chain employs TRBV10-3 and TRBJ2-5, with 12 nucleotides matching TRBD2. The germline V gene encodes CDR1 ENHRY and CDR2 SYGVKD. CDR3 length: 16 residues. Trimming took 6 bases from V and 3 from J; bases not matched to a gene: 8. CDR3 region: CAIRGGRLAGEETQYF. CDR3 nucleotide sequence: TGTGCCATCAGAGGGGGGAGACTAGCGGGAGAAGAGACCCAGTACTTC.

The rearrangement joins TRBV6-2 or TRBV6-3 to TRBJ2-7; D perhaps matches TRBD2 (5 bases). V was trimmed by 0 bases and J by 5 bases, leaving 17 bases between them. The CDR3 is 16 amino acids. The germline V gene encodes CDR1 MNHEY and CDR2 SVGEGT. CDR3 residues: CASSYSPSPPNDEQYF. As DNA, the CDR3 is TGTGCCAGCAGTTACTCCCCTAGCCCGCCCAATGACGAGCAGTACTTC.